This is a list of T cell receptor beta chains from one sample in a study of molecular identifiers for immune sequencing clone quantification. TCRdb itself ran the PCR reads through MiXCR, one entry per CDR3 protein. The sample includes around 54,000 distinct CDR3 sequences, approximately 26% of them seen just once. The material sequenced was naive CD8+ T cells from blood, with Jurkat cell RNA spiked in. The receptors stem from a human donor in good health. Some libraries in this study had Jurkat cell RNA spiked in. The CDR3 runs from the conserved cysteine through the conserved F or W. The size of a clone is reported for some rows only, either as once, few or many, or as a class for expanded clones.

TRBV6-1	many	CASSESGVTYEQYF
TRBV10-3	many	CAISESGRPYEQYF
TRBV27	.	CTSSPLSRDRVQQPQHF
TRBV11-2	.	CASSLVSAPDTQYF
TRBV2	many	CASSGAGPDTQYF
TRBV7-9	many	CASSLEGSSNQPQHF
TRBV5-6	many	CASSLEGQGIPYEQYF
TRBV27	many	CASSPPADAQGVQYF
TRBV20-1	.	CSARSSPGGTYNEQFF
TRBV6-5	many	CASNKGLATNTGELFF
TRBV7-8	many	CASAIPGEETQYF
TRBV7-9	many	CASSPERITYEQYF
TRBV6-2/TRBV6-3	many	CASSYASGGLETQYF
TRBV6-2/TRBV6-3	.	CASSSHVGTWNEQFF
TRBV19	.	CASGIGQTEAFF
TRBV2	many	CASSNPGTGGYSNQPQHF
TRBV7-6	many	CASSLPRDARDTQYF
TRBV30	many	CAWSVTTTEAFF
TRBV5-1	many	CASSLGSPSSYNEQFF
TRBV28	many	CASSSSGGPSNEQFF
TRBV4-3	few	CASSQAREAYEQYF
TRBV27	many	CASSLTLAGTTDTQYF
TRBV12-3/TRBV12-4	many	CASREQGPGELFF